The 27 T cell receptor beta chains below were found in one sample sequenced in a study of beta chain features in type 1 diabetes. Study-wide findings and caveats: Shorter TCRB CDR3s, moderately but significantly so, marked every one of the four CD4+ subsets in Type 1 diabetes patients.

Their specific antigens are unknown. The investigators reverse transcribed all of the isolated RNA, so they sequenced expressed TCRB transcripts. Repertoires were generated with immunoSEQ multiplex PCR, while TCRdb's copy carries only in-frame clones and drops some. Altogether hundreds of thousands of clones are present, 11% to 15% being singletons, with the ten largest covering around 0.04%. Sequenced input: naive CD4+ T cells from blood. Receptor source: a man in his late teens or twenties with type 1 diabetes.

The chain recombines TRBV4-2 with TRBJ2-3, with a tentative D call TRBD2 (5 bases). Germline values: CDR1 LGHNA, CDR2 YNFKEQ. V shed 4 bases and J shed 3 bases, with 11 bases lying between them. The CDR3 runs to 14 residues. The CDR3 sequence: CASSPEGSTDTQYF. Written as DNA, the CDR3 is TGTGCCAGCAGCCCCGAGGGTTCGACAGATACGCAGTATTTT.

This clone turned up a few times. The same CDR3 is also encoded by other DNA sequences in this sample. The chain employs TRBV18 and TRBJ2-1; perhaps TRBD1 as D (6 bases). V lost 3 bases, J lost 7 bases, and 10 bases lay in between. The CDR3 is made up of 13 amino acids. The V gene's germline CDR1 is KGHSH and CDR2 LQKENI. For the CDR3, the DNA is TGTGCCAGCTCACCCTCGCAGGGGAATGAGCAGTTCTTC. Encoded protein: CASSPSQGNEQFF. Drawing the rest from reference TRBV18 and TRBJ2-1, the complete variable domain is NAGVMQNPRHLVRRRGQEARLRCSPMKGHSHVYWYRQLPEEGLKFMVYLQKENIIDESGMPKERFSAEFPKEGPSILRIQQVVRGDSAAYFCASSPSQGNEQFFGPGTRLTVL.

The rearrangement uses TRBV19 and TRBJ1-5; D is possibly TRBD1 (5 bases). V lost 4 bases, J lost 5 bases, and 9 bases lay in between. The V gene's germline CDR1 is LNHDA and CDR2 SQIVND (reference sequence). This CDR3 comprises 13 residues. CDR3 DNA sequence: TGTGCCAGTAGTAGGGGACGCGATCAGCCCCAGCATTTT. This encodes CASSRGRDQPQHF. Using reference TRBV19 and TRBJ1-5 for the parts outside the CDR3, the full variable domain is DGGITQSPKYLFRKEGQNVTLSCEQNLNHDAMYWYRQDPGQGLRLIYYSQIVNDFQKGDIAEGYSVSREKKESFPLTVTSAQKNPTAFYLCASSRGRDQPQHFGDGTRLSIL.

The CDR3 loop is CASSTLVEQFF. The CDR3 nucleotides read TGTGCCAGCAGCACCTTGGTTGAGCAGTTCTTC. The V call is TRBV2, the J call TRBJ2-1; no definite D call. The germline CDR1 and CDR2 sequences are SNHLY and FYNNEI. CDR3 length: 11 residues. The V end lost 6 bases, the J end lost 9 bases, and 9 bases lay between the germline ends.

The rearrangement joins TRBV18 to TRBJ2-1; D gene uncertain. Germline CDR1 is KGHSH and CDR2 is LQKENI. V was shortened by 3 bases and J by 5 bases, with 11 bases between the two germline ends. The CDR3 loop spans 14 amino acids. The CDR3 nucleotides are TGTGCCAGCTCACCGGCTGAGTTACACAATGAGCAGTTCTTC. Its protein is CASSPAELHNEQFF.

This clone was detected a few times. The gene calls are TRBV29-1 and TRBJ1-2, with D maybe TRBD1 (5 bases). The ends were cut back, 1 base at V and 8 bases at J, with 14 bases in the middle. The CDR3 length is 13 residues. Germline V CDR1 and CDR2: SQVTM, ANQGSEA. As DNA, the CDR3 is TGCAGCGTTGAAGTGCTGCAGGGCCGCGGCTACACCTTC. Translating it yields CSVEVLQGRGYTF.

The J gene is TRBJ2-3, the V gene TRBV27; D is perhaps TRBD2 (5 bases). V shed 2 bases and J shed 6 bases, with 9 bases lying between them. Germline CDR1 MNHEY, CDR2 SMNVEV (reference sequence). This CDR3 spans 13 amino acids. The chain's CDR3 is CASSLRRADTQYF. The CDR3 bases are TGTGCCAGCAGTTTACGGCGGGCTGATACGCAGTATTTT.

The J gene is TRBJ1-2, the V gene TRBV29-1, with D possibly TRBD1 on 6 matching bases. V was trimmed by 2 bases and J by 4 bases, leaving 8 bases between them. CDR3 length: 12 residues. Germline CDR1 SQVTM, CDR2 ANQGSEA. CDR3 loop: CSVETGIYGYTF. The CDR3 DNA is TGCAGCGTTGAAACAGGGATCTATGGCTACACCTTC.

This clone has a handful of counts. The V call is TRBV18, the J call TRBJ1-2, with D tentatively TRBD1 (6 bases). Germline values: CDR1 KGHSH, CDR2 LQKENI. The germline V and J ends were trimmed by 3 bases and 6 bases, with 14 bases remaining between them. The CDR3 spans 14 residues. CDR3 loop: CASSPRGNGNGYTF. The CDR3, as DNA: TGTGCCAGCTCACCGAGGGGGAATGGAAATGGCTACACCTTC.

V usage is TRBV7-3 and J usage is TRBJ2-2; D is ambiguous. This CDR3 comprises 14 residues. Germline CDR1 SGHTA, CDR2 FQGTGA. V was pared by 2 bases and J by 4 bases, with 8 bases between. The CDR3 nucleotides read TGTGCCAGCAGCTTAGGGCAGCGCACCGGGGAGCTGTTTTTT. Residues: CASSLGQRTGELFF.

The chain is built from TRBV9 and TRBJ1-5; 7 nucleotides line up with TRBD1. The CDR3 loop spans 15 amino acids. The J segment lost 4 bases and the V segment lost 1 base, leaving 5 bases of the junction unmatched. CDR1 and CDR2 (germline): SGDLS, YYNGEE. The CDR3 DNA is TGTGCCAGCAGCGTATCCGGGACAGCAAATCAGCCCCAGCATTTT. Encoded protein: CASSVSGTANQPQHF.

The chain couples TRBV11-2 to TRBJ2-5; TRBD2 aligns across 7 bases. Trimming cost V 2 bases and J 4 bases; bases outside gene matches: 7. This CDR3 contains 15 residues. From germline, CDR1 is SGHAT and CDR2 FQNNGV. This chain's CDR3 is CASSLLGTNIETQYF. The CDR3 DNA is TGTGCCAGCAGCTTACTGGGGACTAACATAGAGACCCAGTACTTC.

This clone came up a few times. The chain links TRBV25-1 to TRBJ2-1; 10 bases match TRBD2. CDR3 length: 15 amino acids. The V segment lost 4 bases and the J segment 4 bases; nucleotides outside the gene matches: 4. CDR1 MGHDK and CDR2 SYGVNS come from the germline V gene. DNA for the CDR3: TGTGCCAGCAGTGCTACTAGCGGGGTTTACAATGAGCAGTTCTTC. Its protein product is CASSATSGVYNEQFF. Filled out from reference TRBV25-1 and TRBJ2-1, the complete variable domain reads EADIYQTPRYLVIGTGKKITLECSQTMGHDKMYWYQQDPGMELHLIHYSYGVNSTEKGDLSSESTVSRIRTEHFPLTLESARPSHTSQYLCASSATSGVYNEQFFGPGTRLTVL.

This clone turned up a few times. V and J are TRBV5-4 and TRBJ2-5; 9 bases are a match to TRBD1. The CDR3 spans 15 residues. Germline V lookup: CDR1 SGHNT, CDR2 YYREEE (reference sequence). V was pared by 3 bases and J by 3 bases, with 6 bases of the junction left unmatched. The CDR3, as DNA: TGTGCCAGCAGCTCCTTATGGACAGGGGAAGAGACCCAGTACTTC. Its translation is CASSSLWTGEETQYF.

The CDR3 spells CASSLALAGVADTQYF. CDR3 sequence (DNA): TGCGCCAGCAGCTTGGCCCTAGCGGGAGTAGCAGATACGCAGTATTTT. The chain links TRBV5-1 to TRBJ2-3; TRBD2 matches at 10 bases. J gave up 4 bases and V 0 bases, and 5 bases lay outside the gene matches. The CDR3 has 16 residues. Germline V gene data show CDR1 as SGHRS and CDR2 as YFSETQ.

The chain has TRBV2 and TRBJ2-1, with TRBD2 identical over 7 bases. Per the germline V gene, CDR1 is SNHLY and CDR2 is FYNNEI. V lost 3 bases to trimming and J lost 9 bases; unmatched junction nucleotides: 8. CDR3 length equals 14 residues. CDR3 coding DNA: TGTGCCAGCAGTGAGATTAGCGGGTTGGGTGAGCAGTTCTTC. It specifies CASSEISGLGEQFF.

This chain uses TRBV7-9 with TRBJ2-2; D is uncertain. V was clipped by 3 bases and J by 0 bases, with 8 bases between them. This CDR3 comprises 15 residues. In germline, CDR1 is SEHNR, CDR2 FQNEAQ (reference sequence). The CDR3, as DNA: TGTGCCAGCAGCTTTTACCGCCCGAACACCGGGGAGCTGTTTTTT. This sequence encodes CASSFYRPNTGELFF.

A few counts support this clone. For the CDR3, the DNA is TGTGCCAGCCACAGGGGGGCCTACAATGAGCAGTTCTTC. This codes for CASHRGAYNEQFF. The V and J genes are TRBV7-9 and TRBJ2-1, with 8 positions matching TRBD1. J gave up 2 bases and V 8 bases, and 2 bases lay outside the gene matches. Germline V gene sequence: CDR1 SEHNR, CDR2 FQNEAQ (reference sequence). The CDR3 loop spans 13 amino acids.

The genes are TRBV29-1 and TRBJ1-3; TRBD1 might be the D (6 bases). This CDR3 contains 14 residues. From germline, CDR1 is SQVTM and CDR2 ANQGSEA. The V and J ends lost 6 bases and 2 bases respectively, with 14 bases between them. CDR3 region: CSVSGTITGNTIYF. CDR3 in DNA: TGCAGCGTGTCGGGGACAATTACTGGAAACACCATATATTTT.

This rearrangement joins TRBV30 to TRBJ2-5; D remains ambiguous. With 7 bases removed from V and 4 bases from J, the gap between germline ends came to 13 bases. Germline lookup yields CDR1 GTSNPN and CDR2 SVGIG (reference sequence). The CDR3 is 12 residues long. The CDR3 spells CASTFDGETQYF. The CDR3 nucleotides read TGTGCCTCCACCTTTGACGGAGAGACCCAGTACTTC.

The CDR3: CASSSPLAGANVLTF. The CDR3 DNA reads as TGTGCCAGCAGTTCCCCCCTAGCTGGGGCCAACGTCCTGACTTTC. V and J are TRBV6-5 and TRBJ2-6; no reliable D call. The CDR3 is made up of 15 amino acids. Germline CDR1 MNHEY, CDR2 SVGAGI. Trimming removed 4 bases from V and 2 bases from J, with 9 bases in between.

The chain employs TRBV7-6 and TRBJ2-3; TRBD2 matches 13 bases. The CDR3 is 16 residues long. V trimming: 3 bases; J trimming: 5 bases; junction bases outside the gene matches: 5. CDR1 is SGHVS and CDR2 is FNYEAQ in the germline V gene. Here the CDR3 reads CASSFRLAGGEDTQYF. The DNA for the CDR3 is TGTGCCAGCAGCTTTCGACTAGCGGGAGGTGAAGATACGCAGTATTTT.

A few counts support this clone. This chain links TRBV4-1 with TRBJ1-4; TRBD1 matches at 8 bases. The CDR3 spans 14 residues. Germline V gives CDR1 MGHRA, CDR2 YSYEKL. The trim removed 5 bases at V and 6 bases at J, leaving 5 bases unmatched. Here the CDR3 reads CASSLGQGDEKLFF. CDR3 DNA: TGCGCCAGCAGCTTAGGACAGGGCGATGAAAAACTGTTTTTT.

The rearrangement joins TRBV6-5 to TRBJ2-2, with D possibly being TRBD1 (6 bases). The CDR3 contains 15 residues. Germline-derived CDR1 and CDR2 are MNHEY and SVGAGI. V lost 4 bases to trimming and J lost 1 base, with 10 bases between them. The CDR3 loop is CASSSRTENTGELFF. The CDR3 DNA reads TGTGCCAGCAGTTCCCGGACAGAGAACACCGGGGAGCTGTTTTTT.

The V and J genes are TRBV4-1 and TRBJ2-1; D unclear. The germline gives CDR1 MGHRA, CDR2 YSYEKL. Trimming took 10 bases from V and 7 from J, leaving 14 bases between them. The CDR3 extends over 12 amino acids. CDR3 nucleotide sequence: TGCGCCACGTCAGGATACACAAATGAGCAGTTCTTC. It encodes CATSGYTNEQFF.

This clone was counted a few times. Germline is not matched at one junction end, which may reflect a read error. The V call is TRBV7-7, the J call TRBJ2-5; TRBD1 matches at 8 bases. Germline lookup yields CDR1 SSHAT and CDR2 FNYEAQ (reference sequence). This CDR3 contains 14 residues. The CDR3 DNA sequence: TGTGCTAGCAGCCAGACAGGGGTCCAAGAGACCCAGTACTTC. This encodes CASSQTGVQETQYF.

This clone came up a few times. The V call is TRBV5-1, the J call TRBJ1-2, with 7 bases matching TRBD1. The ends lost 2 bases at V and 1 base at J; junction bases unmatched: 5. In germline, CDR1 is SGHRS, CDR2 YFSETQ. The CDR3 has 15 amino acids. In DNA form, the CDR3 reads TGCGCCAGCAGCTTTCTCCGGGACAGTAACTATGGCTACACCTTC. This codes for CASSFLRDSNYGYTF. Full variable domain (remainder filled in from reference TRBV5-1 and TRBJ1-2): KAGVTQTPRYLIKTRGQQVTLSCSPISGHRSVSWYQQTPGQGLQFLFEYFSETQRNKGNFPGRFSGRQFSNSRSEMNVSTLELGDSALYLCASSFLRDSNYGYTFGSGTRLTVV.